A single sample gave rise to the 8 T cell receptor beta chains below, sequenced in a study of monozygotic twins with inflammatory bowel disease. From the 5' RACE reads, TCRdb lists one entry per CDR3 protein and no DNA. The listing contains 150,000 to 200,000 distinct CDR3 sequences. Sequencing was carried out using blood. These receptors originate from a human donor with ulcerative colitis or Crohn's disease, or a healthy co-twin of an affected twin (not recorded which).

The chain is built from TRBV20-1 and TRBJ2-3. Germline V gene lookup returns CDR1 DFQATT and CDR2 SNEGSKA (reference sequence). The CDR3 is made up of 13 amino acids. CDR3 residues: CSARGQGTDTQYF.

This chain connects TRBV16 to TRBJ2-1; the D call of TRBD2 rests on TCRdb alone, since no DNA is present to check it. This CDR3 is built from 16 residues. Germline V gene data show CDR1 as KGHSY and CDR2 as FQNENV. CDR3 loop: CASIPRGRLGYNEQFF.

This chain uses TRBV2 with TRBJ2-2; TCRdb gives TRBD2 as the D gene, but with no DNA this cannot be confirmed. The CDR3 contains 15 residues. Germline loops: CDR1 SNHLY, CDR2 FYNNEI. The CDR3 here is CASSLRIANTGELFF.

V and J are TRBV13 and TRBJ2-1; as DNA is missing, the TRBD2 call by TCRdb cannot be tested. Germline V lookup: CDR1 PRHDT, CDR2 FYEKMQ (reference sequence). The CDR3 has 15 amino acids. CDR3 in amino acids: CASSLGLREGDEQFF.

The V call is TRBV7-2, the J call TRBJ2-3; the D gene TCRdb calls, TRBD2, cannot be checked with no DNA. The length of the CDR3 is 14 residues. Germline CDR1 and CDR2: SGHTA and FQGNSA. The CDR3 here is CASSLQGLTDTQYF. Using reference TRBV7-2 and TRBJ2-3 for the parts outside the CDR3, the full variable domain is GAGVSQSPSNKVTEKGKDVELRCDPISGHTALYWYRQSLGQGLEFLIYFQGNSAPDKSGLPSDRFSAERTGGSVSTLTIQRTQQEDSAVYLCASSLQGLTDTQYFGPGTRLTVL.

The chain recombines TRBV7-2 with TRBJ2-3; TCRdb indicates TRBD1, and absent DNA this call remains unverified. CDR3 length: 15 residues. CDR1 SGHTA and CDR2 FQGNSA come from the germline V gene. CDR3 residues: CASSTGGVSTDTQYF.

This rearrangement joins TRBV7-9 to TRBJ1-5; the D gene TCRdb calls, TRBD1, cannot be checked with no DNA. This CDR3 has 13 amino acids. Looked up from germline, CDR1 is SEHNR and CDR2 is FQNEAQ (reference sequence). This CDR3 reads CASSEQGDQPQHF.

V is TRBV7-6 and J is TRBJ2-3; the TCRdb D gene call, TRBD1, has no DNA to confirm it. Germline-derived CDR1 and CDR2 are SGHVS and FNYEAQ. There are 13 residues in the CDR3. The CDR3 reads CASSNALWDTQYF.